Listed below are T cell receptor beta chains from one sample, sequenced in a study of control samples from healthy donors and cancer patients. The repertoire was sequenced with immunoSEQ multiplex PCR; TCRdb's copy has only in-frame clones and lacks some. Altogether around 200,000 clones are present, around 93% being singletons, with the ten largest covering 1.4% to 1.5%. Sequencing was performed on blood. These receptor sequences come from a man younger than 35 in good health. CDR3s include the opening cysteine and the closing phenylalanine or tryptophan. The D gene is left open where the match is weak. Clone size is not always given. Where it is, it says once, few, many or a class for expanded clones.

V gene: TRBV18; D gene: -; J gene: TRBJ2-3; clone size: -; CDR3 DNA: TGTGCCAGCTCACTCGCCCGGACAGATACGCAGTATTTT; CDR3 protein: CASSLARTDTQYF
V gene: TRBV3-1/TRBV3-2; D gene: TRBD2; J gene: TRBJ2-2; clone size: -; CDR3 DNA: TGTGCCAGCAGCCACCTAGCGGGGAACACCGGGGAGCTGTTTTTT; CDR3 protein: CASSHLAGNTGELFF
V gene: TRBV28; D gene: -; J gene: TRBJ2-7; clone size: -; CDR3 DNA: TGTGCCAGCAGTCAAGGGCCCGTCGAGCAGTACTTC; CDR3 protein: CASSQGPVEQYF
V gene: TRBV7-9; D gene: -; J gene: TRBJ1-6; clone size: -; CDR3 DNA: TGTGCCAGCAGCTTAGACATTATCAATTCACCCCTCCACTTT; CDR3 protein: CASSLDIINSPLHF
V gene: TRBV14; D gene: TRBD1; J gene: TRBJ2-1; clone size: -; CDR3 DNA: TGTGCCAGCAGCCAGTGGGCCGGGACAGGCCAATATGAGCAGTTCTTC; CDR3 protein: CASSQWAGTGQYEQFF
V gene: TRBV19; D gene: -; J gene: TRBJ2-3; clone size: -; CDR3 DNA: TGTGCCAGTAGTATCGCAGATACGCAGTATTTT; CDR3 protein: CASSIADTQYF
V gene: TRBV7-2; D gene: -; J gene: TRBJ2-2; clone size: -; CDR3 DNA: TGTGCCAGCAGCTATTCAGCGCACACCGGGGAGCTGTTTTTT; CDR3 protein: CASSYSAHTGELFF
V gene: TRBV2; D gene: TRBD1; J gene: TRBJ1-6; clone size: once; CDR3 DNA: TGTGCCAGCAGTATAGGGACAGGGGTAGGTTCACCCCCCCACTTT; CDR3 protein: CASSIGTGVGSPPHF
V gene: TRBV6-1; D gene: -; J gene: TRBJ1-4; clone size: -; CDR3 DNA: TGTGCCAGCAGTGAACAGGCAGGGGTTAATGAAAAACTGTTTTTT; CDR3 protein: CASSEQAGVNEKLFF
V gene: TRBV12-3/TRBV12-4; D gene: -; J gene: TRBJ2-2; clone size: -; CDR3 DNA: TGTGCCAGCAGTCAGACCCTGCGGGAGCTGTTTTTT; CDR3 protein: CASSQTLRELFF
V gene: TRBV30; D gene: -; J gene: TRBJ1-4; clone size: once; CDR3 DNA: TGTGCCTGGAGTGTCGGTCCGCCAGCTGAAAAACTGTTTTTT; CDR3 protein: CAWSVGPPAEKLFF
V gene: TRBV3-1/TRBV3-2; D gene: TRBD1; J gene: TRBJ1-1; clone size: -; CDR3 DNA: TGTGCCAGCAGGTACAGTTCAGGGGGGACCACTGAAGCTTTCTTT; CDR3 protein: CASRYSSGGTTEAFF
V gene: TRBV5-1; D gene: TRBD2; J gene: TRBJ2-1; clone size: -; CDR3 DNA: TGCGCCAGCAGCCCGGGGGGTTCGCGCTCCTACAATGAGCAGTTCTTC; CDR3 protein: CASSPGGSRSYNEQFF
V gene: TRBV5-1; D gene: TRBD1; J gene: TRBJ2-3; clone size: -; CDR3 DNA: TGCGCCAGCAGCAGAACGACAGGGGGCGCGACAGATACGCAGTATTTT; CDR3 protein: CASSRTTGGATDTQYF
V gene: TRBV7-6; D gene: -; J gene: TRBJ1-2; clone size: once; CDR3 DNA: TGTGCCAGCAGCCCCCTTGTTAACTATGGCTACACCTTC; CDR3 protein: CASSPLVNYGYTF
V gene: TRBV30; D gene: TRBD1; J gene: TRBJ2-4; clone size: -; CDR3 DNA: TGTGCCTGGAGTACCGGGACAGGGGAAAACATTCAGTACTTC; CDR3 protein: CAWSTGTGENIQYF
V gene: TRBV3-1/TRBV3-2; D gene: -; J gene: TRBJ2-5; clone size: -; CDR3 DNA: TGTGCCAGCAGCCAATGGACGGAAGCAGAGACCCAGTACTTC; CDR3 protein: CASSQWTEAETQYF
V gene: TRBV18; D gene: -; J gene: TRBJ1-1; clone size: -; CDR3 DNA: TGTGCCAGCTCACCACGCCATGGGACTGAAGCTTTCTTT; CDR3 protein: CASSPRHGTEAFF
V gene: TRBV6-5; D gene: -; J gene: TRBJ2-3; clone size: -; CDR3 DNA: TGTGCCAGCAGTTACCCGCGTTTCACAGATACGCAGTATTTT; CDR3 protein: CASSYPRFTDTQYF
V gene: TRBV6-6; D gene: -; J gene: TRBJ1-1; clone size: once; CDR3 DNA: TGTGCCAGCAGTACGGGGGGGGTGAACACTGAAGCTTTCTTT; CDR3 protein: CASSTGGVNTEAFF
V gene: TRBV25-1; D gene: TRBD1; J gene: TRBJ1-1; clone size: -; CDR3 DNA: TGTGCCAGCAGTGTGACAGGGGGCACTGAAGCTTTCTTT; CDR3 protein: CASSVTGGTEAFF
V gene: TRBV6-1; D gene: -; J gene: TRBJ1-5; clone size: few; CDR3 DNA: TGTGCCAGCAGTGAGTGGACAGTACCATATAGCAATCAGCCCCAGCATTTT; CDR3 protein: CASSEWTVPYSNQPQHF
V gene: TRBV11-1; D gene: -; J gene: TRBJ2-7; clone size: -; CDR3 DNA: TGTGCCAGCAGCCCGGACAGAGTTATATCCTACGAGCAGTACTTC; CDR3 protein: CASSPDRVISYEQYF
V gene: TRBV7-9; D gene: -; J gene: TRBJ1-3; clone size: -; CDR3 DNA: TGTGCCAGCAGCTTGGGGAGAGACATCGGCTTCCGAGACACCATATATTTT; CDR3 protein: CASSLGRDIGFRDTIYF
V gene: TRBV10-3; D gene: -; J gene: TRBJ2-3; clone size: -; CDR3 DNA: TGTGCCATCAGGGGACCTGGCGGGGGCACAGATACGCAGTATTTT; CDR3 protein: CAIRGPGGGTDTQYF
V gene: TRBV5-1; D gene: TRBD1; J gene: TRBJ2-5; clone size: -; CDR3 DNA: TGCGCCAGCAGCCGACGTGTGACAGGGGGCTTGGAGACCCAGTACTTC; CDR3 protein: CASSRRVTGGLETQYF
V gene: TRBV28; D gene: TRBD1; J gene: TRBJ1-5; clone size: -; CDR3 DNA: TGTGCCAGCAGAGACAGGGACAATCAGCCCCAGCATTTT; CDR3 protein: CASRDRDNQPQHF
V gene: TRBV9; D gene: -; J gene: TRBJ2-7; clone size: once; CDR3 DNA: TGTGCCAGCAGCGTAGGGGATACGGAGCAGTACTTC; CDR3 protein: CASSVGDTEQYF
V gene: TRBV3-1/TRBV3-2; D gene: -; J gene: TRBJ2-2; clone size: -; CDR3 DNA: TGTGCCAGCAGCCTGAAGGGCTCGAACACCGGGGAGCTGTTTTTT; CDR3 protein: CASSLKGSNTGELFF
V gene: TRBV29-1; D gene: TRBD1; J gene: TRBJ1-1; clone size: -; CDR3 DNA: TGCAGCGTTGATGCAGGGGGAGGCACTGAAGCTTTCTTT; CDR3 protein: CSVDAGGGTEAFF
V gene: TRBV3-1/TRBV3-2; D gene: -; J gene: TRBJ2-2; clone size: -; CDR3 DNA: TGTGCCAGCAGCCAGGCCTACACCGGGGAGCTGTTTTTT; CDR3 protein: CASSQAYTGELFF
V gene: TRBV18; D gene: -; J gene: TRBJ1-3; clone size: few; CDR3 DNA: TGTGCCAGCTCCCCGGGCCACTCGAGCTCTGGAAACACCATATATTTT; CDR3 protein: CASSPGHSSSGNTIYF
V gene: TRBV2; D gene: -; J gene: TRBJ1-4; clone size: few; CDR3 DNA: TGTGCCAGCACCCCAAGTCGAAGGGAACTAAATGAAAAACTGTTTTTT; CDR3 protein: CASTPSRRELNEKLFF
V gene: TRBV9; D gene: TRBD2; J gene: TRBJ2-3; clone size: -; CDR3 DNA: TGTGCCAGCAGTGAGCGGGGGGGTATAGATACGCAGTATTTT; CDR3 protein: CASSERGGIDTQYF
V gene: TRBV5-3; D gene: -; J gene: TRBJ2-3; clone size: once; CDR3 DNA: TGTGCCAGAAGCTACATGGGGCGCGGCACAGATACGCAGTATTTT; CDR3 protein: CARSYMGRGTDTQYF
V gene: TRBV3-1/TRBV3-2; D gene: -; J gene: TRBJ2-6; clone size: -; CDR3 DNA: TGTGCCAGCAGCCCTCCTAAGGCCGGGTCCGGGGCCAACGTCCTGACTTTC; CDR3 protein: CASSPPKAGSGANVLTF
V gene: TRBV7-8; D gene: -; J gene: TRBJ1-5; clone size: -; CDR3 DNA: TGTGCCAGCAGCTACCGGACAGCTTATAGCAATCAGCCCCAGCATTTT; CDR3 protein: CASSYRTAYSNQPQHF
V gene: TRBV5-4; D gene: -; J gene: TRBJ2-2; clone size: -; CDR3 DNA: TGTGCCAGCAGCTATACAGGGTGGTCCGGGGAGCTGTTTTTT; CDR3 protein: CASSYTGWSGELFF
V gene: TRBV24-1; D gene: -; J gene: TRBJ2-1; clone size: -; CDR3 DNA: TGTGCCACCAGTGAGTCGGGACACCCGGGGAATGAGCAGTTCTTC; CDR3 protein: CATSESGHPGNEQFF
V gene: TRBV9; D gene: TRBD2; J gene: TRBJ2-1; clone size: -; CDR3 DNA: TGTGCCAGCAGCGTAGGCCCTCCGGGACTAGCCTCCTACAATGAGCAGTTCTTC; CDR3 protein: CASSVGPPGLASYNEQFF
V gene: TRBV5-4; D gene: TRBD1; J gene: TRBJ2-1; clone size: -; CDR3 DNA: TGTGCCAGCTCGACCGGGACAGGAGCCTACAATGAGCAGTTCTTC; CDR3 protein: CASSTGTGAYNEQFF
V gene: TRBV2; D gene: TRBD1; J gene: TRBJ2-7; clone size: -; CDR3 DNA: TGTGCCAGCAGTGCTTTAGGACAGGGGACTTACGAGCAGTACTTC; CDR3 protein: CASSALGQGTYEQYF
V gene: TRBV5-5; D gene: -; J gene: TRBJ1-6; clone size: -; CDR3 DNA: TGTGCCAGCAGCTCACCGCAGGGGAGAATAACCTCTTCACCCCTCCACTTT; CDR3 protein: CASSSPQGRITSSPLHF
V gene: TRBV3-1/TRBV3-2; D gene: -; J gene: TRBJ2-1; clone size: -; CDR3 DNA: TGTGCCAGCAGCCCGCGCCCCTTCAATGAGCAGTTCTTC; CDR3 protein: CASSPRPFNEQFF
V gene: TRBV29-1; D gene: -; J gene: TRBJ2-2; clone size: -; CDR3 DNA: TGCAGCGTTGTGCCGGGGCCGACCGGGGAGCTGTTTTTT; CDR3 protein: CSVVPGPTGELFF
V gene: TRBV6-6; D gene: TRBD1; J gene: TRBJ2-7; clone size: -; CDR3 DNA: TGTGCCAGCAGAAAACTTTCGGGACAGATCTACGAGCAGTACTTC; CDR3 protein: CASRKLSGQIYEQYF
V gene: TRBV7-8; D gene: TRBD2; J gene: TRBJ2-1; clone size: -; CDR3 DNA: TGTGCCAGCAGCCTTCGACTAGCGGTGAGCTCCTACAATGAGCAGTTCTTC; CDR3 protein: CASSLRLAVSSYNEQFF
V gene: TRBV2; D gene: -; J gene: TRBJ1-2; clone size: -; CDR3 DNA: TGTGCCAGCAGTGAGGGCCAAAGAACTAACTATGGCTACACCTTC; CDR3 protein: CASSEGQRTNYGYTF
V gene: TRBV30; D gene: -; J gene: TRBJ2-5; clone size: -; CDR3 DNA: TGTGCCTGGAAGAGGAACAGAAAAGAGACCCAGTACTTC; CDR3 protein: CAWKRNRKETQYF
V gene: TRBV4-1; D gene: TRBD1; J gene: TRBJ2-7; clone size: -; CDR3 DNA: TGCGCCAGCAGCCAAGGTGGCAGGGGGCGTTCGATGGCCGAGCAGTACTTC; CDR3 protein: CASSQGGRGRSMAEQYF